The 32 T cell receptor beta chains given below trace back to one sample, sequenced in a study of response to subunit inactivated influenza vaccine. TCRdb fed the RT-PCR reads into MiXCR, producing one record per CDR3 protein. The top ten clones hold 9% to 12% of a sample with around 320,000 distinct CDR3 sequences, 20% to 25% of them seen once. Sequences were derived from PBMCs from blood, sampled about 20 months after vaccination. These receptors were obtained from a man between 50 and 70 years old who received an inactivated influenza vaccine.

This clonotype has only a few counts. This chain links TRBV11-2 with TRBJ1-2; tentative D call: TRBD1 (6 bases). CDR1 is SGHAT, CDR2 FQNNGV, per germline. The V and J ends lost 8 bases and 4 bases respectively, with 17 bases between them. The length of the CDR3 is 14 residues. CDR3: CASSRGKGVYGYTF. In DNA, the CDR3 is TGTGCCAGCTCCCGCGGGAAGGGGGTCTATGGCTACACCTTC.

This chain links TRBV4-2 with TRBJ2-7; 9 nucleotides align to TRBD2. Germline values: CDR1 LGHNA, CDR2 YNFKEQ. The CDR3 extends over 14 amino acids. The V and J ends lost 1 base and 3 bases, in that order; junction bases with no gene match: 1. CDR3 coding DNA: TGTGCCAGCAGCCAAGCTAGCGGGGACTACGAGCAGTACTTC. Translation: CASSQASGDYEQYF.

There are a few counts of this clonotype. The J gene is TRBJ2-2, the V gene TRBV11-2; D is uncertain. The V end was cut by 5 bases, the J end by 6 bases, with 10 bases between. This CDR3 has 13 residues. Per germline, CDR1 SGHAT and CDR2 FQNNGV. CDR3 DNA sequence: TGTGCCAGCAGCCTAGGGTCGGCCGGGGAGCTGTTTTTT. This sequence encodes CASSLGSAGELFF.

This chain joins TRBV3-1 and TRBJ2-1, with D possibly matching TRBD1 (5 bases). Between the trimmed V and J ends, which lost 0 bases and 4 bases, there was a span of 10 bases. The CDR3 is made up of 15 amino acids. In germline, CDR1 is LGHDT, CDR2 YNNKEL (reference sequence). The CDR3 spells CASSQDADSYNEQFF. In DNA, the CDR3 is TGTGCCAGCAGCCAAGATGCAGACAGTTACAATGAGCAGTTCTTC.

V and J are TRBV28 and TRBJ1-4; perhaps TRBD1 as D (6 bases). V shed 5 bases and J shed 11 bases, with 9 bases lying between them. The CDR3 is made up of 11 amino acids. Germline V CDR1 and CDR2: MDHEN, SYDVKM. The chain's CDR3 is CASSPGQKLFF. The CDR3 nucleotides are TGTGCCAGCAGTCCCGGACAGAAACTGTTTTTT.

This clonotype was seen many times. The chain joins TRBV7-9 to TRBJ1-1; D remains unclear. Per germline, CDR1 SEHNR and CDR2 FQNEAQ (reference sequence). The CDR3 is 14 amino acids. With 7 bases removed from V and 1 base from J, the gap between germline ends came to 13 bases. CDR3 protein: CASTFALRNTEAFF. As DNA, the CDR3 is TGTGCCAGCACCTTCGCCCTCAGGAACACTGAAGCTTTCTTT. Full variable domain (missing parts from reference TRBV7-9 and TRBJ1-1): DTGVSQNPRHKITKRGQNVTFRCDPISEHNRLYWYRQTLGQGPEFLTYFQNEAQLEKSRLLSDRFSAERPKGSFSTLEIQRTEQGDSAMYLCASTFALRNTEAFFGQGTRLTVV.

This clonotype was detected a few times. The chain uses TRBV6-5 and TRBJ1-4; D is unclear. The V end was cut by 1 base, the J end by 2 bases, with 11 bases between. The germline V gene encodes CDR1 MNHEY and CDR2 SVGAGI. This CDR3 has 16 residues. As DNA, the CDR3 is TGTGCCAGCAGTTACTTTCCGGACCCTACTAATGAAAAACTGTTTTTT. Translation: CASSYFPDPTNEKLFF.

The rearrangement joins TRBV25-1 to TRBJ2-7; D not resolved. CDR3 size: 13 residues. The V and J ends lost 1 base and 2 bases respectively, with 6 bases between them. Germline CDR1 MGHDK, CDR2 SYGVNS. In DNA, the CDR3 is TGTGCCAGCAGTGAATTCGATCCCTACGAGCAGTACTTC. Its protein product is CASSEFDPYEQYF.

This clonotype was recorded only once. CDR3 nucleotides: TGTGCCAGCAGCTTAGGGCATTCTTGTCAAGGAGGGGGCGAGCAGTACTTC. Residues: CASSLGHSCQGGGEQYF. This chain uses TRBV11-3 with TRBJ2-7, with D perhaps assigned TRBD1 or TRBD2 (6 bases each). This CDR3 is built from 17 residues. V was clipped by 1 base and J by 6 bases, with 22 bases between them. Per germline, CDR1 SGHNT and CDR2 YENEEA.

This clonotype was seen ten or more times. The chain links TRBV6-1 to TRBJ1-2, with TRBD1 matching 7 bases. This CDR3 is built from 12 residues. V dropped 11 bases and J dropped 4; count of bases not matched to a gene: 7. Germline values: CDR1 MNHNS, CDR2 SASEGT. CDR3 region: CAVLDRAYGYTF. CDR3 in DNA: TGTGCCGTCCTAGACAGGGCCTATGGCTACACCTTC.

The chain has TRBV6-1 and TRBJ2-5, with 14 nucleotides matching TRBD2. CDR3 length equals 19 residues. CDR1 MNHNS and CDR2 SASEGT come from the germline V gene. V lost 2 bases to trimming and J lost 4 bases; unmatched junction nucleotides: 12. Here the CDR3 DNA reads TGTGCCAGCAGTGAATTCGGACTAGCGGGAGGACTCTCGACAGAGACCCAGTACTTC. Translation gives CASSEFGLAGGLSTETQYF.

This clonotype was counted at least ten times. V and J are TRBV5-5 and TRBJ1-1, with 11 bases matching TRBD1. The CDR3 covers 15 residues. V gave up 1 base and J gave up 7 bases; unmatched junction bases: 6. Germline CDR1 is SGHKS and CDR2 is YYEKEE (reference sequence). This CDR3 is CASSLNGQGAGEAFF. CDR3 bases: TGTGCCAGCAGCTTGAATGGACAGGGGGCCGGTGAAGCTTTCTTT.

The chain joins TRBV5-6 to TRBJ2-1; D gene unclear. V was trimmed by 4 bases and J by 4 bases, leaving 15 bases between them. This CDR3 is 15 amino acids long. Per the germline V gene, CDR1 is SGHDT and CDR2 is YYEEEE. CDR3 DNA: TGTGCCAGCAGCCACCAGGTGGGCTCATACAATGAGCAGTTCTTC. It specifies CASSHQVGSYNEQFF.

The sample holds many counts of this clonotype. Here the CDR3 DNA reads TGTGCCAGCAGCCCCCCCGGGACAGGGCACAATGAGCAGTTCTTC. It translates to CASSPPGTGHNEQFF. The chain is built from TRBV7-2 and TRBJ2-1; 9 bases are shared with TRBD1. CDR1 is SGHTA and CDR2 is FQGNSA in the germline V gene. The CDR3 has 15 amino acids. Trimming took 5 bases from V and 5 from J; bases not matched to a gene: 7.

This clonotype occurred a few times. This CDR3 reads CAISDLSHTNTGELFF. The CDR3, as DNA: TGTGCCATCAGTGACCTATCACATACGAACACCGGGGAGCTGTTTTTT. V usage is TRBV10-3 and J usage is TRBJ2-2; D gene uncertain. The CDR3 extends over 16 amino acids. Trimming removed 3 bases at V and 0 bases at J, with 11 bases between. Germline V gene lookup returns CDR1 ENHRY and CDR2 SYGVKD.

The chain couples TRBV4-1 to TRBJ2-1, with 7 nucleotides matching TRBD2. V trimming: 3 bases; J trimming: 0 bases; junction bases outside the gene matches: 11. Germline assignment: CDR1 MGHRA and CDR2 YSYEKL. The CDR3 is 18 residues long. CDR3 sequence reads: CASSHPRDYPSSYNEQFF. The DNA for the CDR3 is TGCGCCAGCAGCCACCCAAGGGACTACCCGAGCTCCTACAATGAGCAGTTCTTC.

This clonotype has only one observation. The chain links TRBV5-6 to TRBJ1-1; D is uncertain. V shed 4 bases and J shed 11 bases, with 21 bases lying between them. This CDR3 region has 14 residues. Germline CDR1 reads SGHDT; CDR2 reads YYEEEE. The CDR3, as DNA: TGTGCCAGCAGCGCTGGGCCGCATGAGGCAGTCGCTTTCTTT. Its protein is CASSAGPHEAVAFF. The full variable domain, in which reference TRBV5-6 and TRBJ1-1 provide the parts outside the CDR3, is DAGVTQSPTHLIKTRGQQVTLRCSPKSGHDTVSWYQQALGQGPQFIFQYYEEEERQRGNFPDRFSGHQFPNYSSELNVNALLLGDSALYLCASSAGPHEAVAFFGQGTRLTVV.

This clonotype was seen a few times. The CDR3, as DNA: TGTGCCAGCAGCGCAAGGACAGATTCACCCCTCCACTTT. Translating it yields CASSARTDSPLHF. This chain uses TRBV11-2 with TRBJ1-6, with D possibly being TRBD1 (6 bases). With 5 bases removed from V and 8 bases from J, the gap between germline ends came to 10 bases. Germline V CDR1 and CDR2: SGHAT, FQNNGV. This CDR3 is 13 amino acids long.

The chain uses TRBV6-5 and TRBJ1-1, with a weak D call TRBD1 (5 bases). V shed 2 bases and J shed 5 bases, with 18 bases lying between them. Germline V gene lookup returns CDR1 MNHEY and CDR2 SVGAGI. The CDR3 runs to 16 residues. CDR3 sequence: CASSYRPSPEGTEAFF. DNA of the CDR3: TGTGCCAGCAGTTACAGGCCTTCTCCCGAGGGGACTGAAGCTTTCTTT.

The CDR3: CASSVEGSGELFF. The CDR3, as DNA: TGTGCCAGCAGCGTTGAGGGGTCCGGGGAGCTGTTTTTT. The gene calls are TRBV11-1 and TRBJ2-2, with D possibly called TRBD1 or TRBD2 (5 bases each). Germline values: CDR1 SGHAT, CDR2 FQDESV (reference sequence). This CDR3 has 13 residues. V was cut by 5 bases and J by 6 bases, with 10 bases left in between.

The chain combines TRBV6-1 with TRBJ2-1; the D gene is possibly TRBD1 (5 bases). V was pared by 6 bases and J by 8 bases, with 17 bases between. In germline, CDR1 is MNHNS, CDR2 SASEGT. The CDR3 is 14 amino acids. CDR3 protein: CASSLSQGYYEQFF. The CDR3 DNA is TGTGCCAGCAGCCTTTCCCAGGGTTACTATGAGCAGTTCTTC.

This clonotype was detected a few times. The V and J genes are TRBV20-1 and TRBJ2-7; D gene uncertain. Germline V CDR1 and CDR2: DFQATT, SNEGSKA (reference sequence). V dropped 3 bases and J dropped 6 bases, with 12 bases sitting between them. CDR3 length: 12 residues. In nucleotides, the CDR3 is TGCAGTGCTAGGACCATACTGGCCGAGCAGTACTTC. Translation: CSARTILAEQYF.

This clonotype has more than one count but fewer than ten. This chain links TRBV10-2 with TRBJ1-3, with a tentative D call TRBD1 (6 bases). Deletions cut 0 bases from V and 2 bases from J, with 8 bases between. Germline CDR1 reads WSHSY; CDR2 reads SAAADI. The length of the CDR3 is 15 residues. CDR3 sequence reads: CASSESGGTGNTIYF. In DNA, the CDR3 is TGCGCCAGCAGTGAGTCGGGGGGCACTGGAAACACCATATATTTT.

The chain has TRBV6-2 or TRBV6-3 and TRBJ1-2; weak D call: TRBD1 (6 bases). The V end was cut by 6 bases, the J end by 0 bases, with 8 bases between. CDR1 MNHEY and CDR2 SVGEGT come from the germline V gene. The CDR3 length is 13 residues. CDR3 sequence: CASRWTANYGYTF. The CDR3 nucleotides read TGTGCCAGCAGATGGACAGCTAACTATGGCTACACCTTC.

This clonotype was counted only a few times. This chain connects TRBV12-3 or TRBV12-4 to TRBJ1-3, with D possibly being TRBD1 (5 bases). V was clipped by 4 bases and J by 0 bases, with 16 bases between them. This CDR3 has 17 amino acids. The CDR3 loop reads CASSSSREVNSGNTIYF. CDR3 DNA: TGTGCCAGCAGTTCGAGCAGGGAGGTCAACTCTGGAAACACCATATATTTT.

This chain uses TRBV6-1 with TRBJ1-5; TRBD1 agrees at 11 bases. The CDR3 runs 14 residues. Germline assignment: CDR1 MNHNS and CDR2 SASEGT. With V trimmed by 4 bases and J by 7 bases, 3 bases remained unmatched. CDR3 DNA sequence: TGTGCCAGCAGTGGGACAGGGGGCGGGCAGCCCCAGCATTTT. It encodes CASSGTGGGQPQHF.

This clonotype was counted only a few times. The chain recombines TRBV7-2 with TRBJ2-5; tentatively, D is TRBD2 (5 bases). CDR1 and CDR2 from the germline V gene are SGHTA and FQGNSA. The CDR3 is 13 amino acids. Deletions cut 5 bases from V and 2 bases from J, with 9 bases between. The CDR3 reads CASSGRVQETQYF. The CDR3 bases are TGTGCCAGCAGCGGGCGGGTTCAAGAGACCCAGTACTTC.

This clonotype was observed at least ten times. This chain connects TRBV7-2 to TRBJ2-3, with TRBD2 matching 7 bases. J lost 3 bases, V lost 2 bases, and 2 bases had no gene match. CDR3 length: 14 amino acids. Per the germline V gene, CDR1 is SGHTA and CDR2 is FQGNSA. CDR3 sequence: CASSLRRGTDTQYF. In DNA form, the CDR3 reads TGTGCCAGCAGCTTAAGGCGGGGGACAGATACGCAGTATTTT. Together with reference TRBV7-2 and TRBJ2-3, the CDR3 gives the full variable domain: GAGVSQSPSNKVTEKGKDVELRCDPISGHTALYWYRQSLGQGLEFLIYFQGNSAPDKSGLPSDRFSAERTGGSVSTLTIQRTQQEDSAVYLCASSLRRGTDTQYFGPGTRLTVL.

There are many counts of this clonotype. The chain couples TRBV12-3 or TRBV12-4 to TRBJ1-2; D is ambiguous. The CDR3 runs to 13 residues. Trimming cost V 1 base and J 2 bases, with 5 bases left between them. This CDR3 is CASSLDKNYGYTF. In nucleotides, the CDR3 is TGTGCCAGCAGTTTAGACAAAAACTATGGCTACACCTTC.

The genes are TRBV20-1 and TRBJ2-5, with TRBD1 as a possible D gene (5 bases). The CDR3 loop spans 13 amino acids. Germline CDR1 is DFQATT and CDR2 is SNEGSKA (reference sequence). Trimming took 8 bases from V and 6 from J, leaving 19 bases between them. The CDR3 region is CSTEGEGVQTQYF. CDR3 nucleotide sequence: TGCAGTACGGAAGGGGAAGGAGTGCAGACCCAGTACTTC.

The sample holds a few counts of this clonotype. The rearrangement uses TRBV20-1 and TRBJ1-1; tentatively, D is TRBD1 (6 bases). CDR3 length equals 14 residues. CDR1 and CDR2 (germline): DFQATT, SNEGSKA (reference sequence). Trimming took off 5 bases at V and 1 base at J, with 14 bases between the two ends. The CDR3, as DNA: TGCAGTGCTCGCCAGGGAGGGGGGAACACTGAAGCTTTCTTT. Protein product: CSARQGGGNTEAFF.

Many counts were recorded for this clonotype. V and J are TRBV12-3 or TRBV12-4 and TRBJ1-1; no firm D call. The V end was cut by 5 bases, the J end by 1 base, with 5 bases between. The CDR3 loop spans 12 amino acids. CDR3 region: CASSGRNTEAFF. The CDR3 region has the DNA TGTGCCAGCAGTGGGAGGAACACTGAAGCTTTCTTT.